This T cell receptor beta chain was recorded in a study of cytomegalovirus exposure and HLA in healthy donors (dated by TCRdb to 2016 to 2017). Looking at the study overall: According to an earlier analysis of around 600 of the donors, 150 million to 200 million T cells yielded roughly 110 million unique TCR beta sequences and approximately 300 Gb of sequence data. An early release that covered 640 HLA-typed donors contained 300 to 350 gigabases of sequencing data and around 85 million unique TCR sequences. Among the roughly 410 genotyped donors, around 79% belonged to the genetic ancestry cluster associated with self-reported Caucasian donors. The aim of the study was to test whether cataloging public T cell receptors could identify signatures of past pathogen exposure. Using immunosequencing, the study profiled T cell repertoires from about 620 subjects and related those repertoires to cytomegalovirus serostatus. A separate validation cohort of 90 to 150 different subjects was used in addition to the roughly 670-subject first cohort. To predict cytomegalovirus infection status, the study brought together high-throughput TCR immunosequencing, statistical association of individual TCRs with disease status, and machine learning. A later analysis re-analyzed previously published TCR beta repertoires from 550 to 700 donors and added high-resolution HLA genotyping to study TCR occurrence patterns. Rather than drawing on any new phenotypic data, the later analysis identified candidate immune exposures from TCR beta sequences and the way those sequences occurred across donors. To decide whether each TCR beta V gene segment behaved as functional or pseudogenic, an earlier analysis of approximately 600 of the donors relied on high-throughput TCR beta sequencing. Alongside the repertoire data, information on donor age, sex, ethnicity and CMV serostatus was compiled. A later genetic analysis took genome-wide SNP genotypes for about three fifths of the roughly 670 donors and used that subset as a discovery cohort. Every repertoire in the discovery cohort had been generated on one and the same sequencing platform. HLA typing included class I and class II loci at four-digit resolution. Typing coverage varied by locus: roughly 629-640 donors for A, B, C, DRB1 and DQB1; approximately 560 for DQA1; more than 600 for DPA1; more than 450 for DPB1. A handful of DR-DQ haplotypes were handled as single units for association and clustering because linkage in the cohort was strong. On average, roughly 250,000 unique TCR beta nucleotide sequences were sequenced per donor among some 420 genotyped donors of the cohort, with roughly 18% of those sequences being non-productive. What the study reported, not specific to this receptor: An association between a missense DCLRE1C variant and V-gene and J-gene trimming of TCR beta chains was found in a later genetic analysis and replicated in an independent cohort. Specific HLA alleles were associated with some 15,000 TCR beta sequences at a false discovery rate of 0.05 in a later analysis. A further reported finding was that TCR beta sequences accurately predicted the HLA-A and HLA-B alleles for most subjects in the first cohort. An earlier analysis of around 500 of the donors showed that most TCR beta V segments appeared in productive rearrangements either about 90% or about 30% of the time, which broadly matched IMGT annotations. Presence/absence analyses assumed roughly uniform sequencing depth across donors, an assumption that may not hold. The cohort was sequenced for TCR beta chains only, and without alpha or paired-chain data the features that could be detected were limited. Correlated functional status among segregating V segments might reflect linkage disequilibrium, but an unknown experimental factor could not be ruled out. In both the original and validation cohorts, the classifier was reported to diagnose cytomegalovirus status with high specificity and sensitivity. According to the authors, the approach could potentially be generalized to other disease states and immunological phenotypes. A later analysis found that most CMV-associated TCR beta chains appeared HLA-restricted, with HLA associations seemingly driven largely by CMV exposure. In the study, some 180 TCR beta chains were listed as associated with cytomegalovirus. According to a later analysis, TCR association rates differed among HLA loci, with DRB1 alleles showing the most associated TCRs and HLA-C alleles showing the fewest. In a later analysis, several top co-occurrence clusters were reported to appear linked to parvovirus B19, influenza, CMV and Epstein-Barr virus. A group of highly shared sequence variants was considered likely to be a technical artifact of the sequencing pipeline. In a later genetic analysis, fewer N-insertions in productive TCRs were reported among donors in an Asian-associated ancestry cluster than the roughly 670-donor mean. When HLA alleles, especially DR and DQ, strongly co-occurred, TCR associations were difficult to assign to individual alleles. In vitro tests confirmed that a few of the cytomegalovirus-associated TCR beta chains recognize cytomegalovirus antigens. In a later analysis, HLA-associated TCR beta chains were found to be more clonally expanded and to have lower generation probabilities than equally common non-associated chains. Some IMGT-functional V segments, including TRBV6-2 and TRBV6-3, could not be distinguished by the 87-base-pair reads and were therefore excluded. Because counts were too low, roughly 17 rarely observed V segments, including chromosome 9 orphons, were left out of the earlier analysis of a few hundred of the donors. The only immune exposure information available for the cohort was CMV serostatus. Across donors, most TCR sequences were observed very rarely, whereas some public TCRs were present in many individuals. Because some donors lacked HLA typing at each locus, the association tests relied only on the typed subset.

As to this clone: There is no known antigen for this receptor. No base-level quality is on record; no much larger clone is a single base apart.

Libraries were constructed by the immunoSEQ multiplex PCR assay. A mixture of 60 forward primers for TCR Vbeta segments and 13 reverse primers for TCR Jbeta segments was used in the multiplex PCR. The CDR3 region of rearranged TCR beta genes was amplified from genomic DNA by a multiplex PCR assay. The amplified TCR beta libraries were sequenced on the Illumina HiSeq System as 87-base-pair reads. Per the source publication's procedure: A later analysis counted tens of millions of unique TCR beta chains across the 600 to 850 repertoires, and 10 million to 12 million of these chains were shared by at least two donors. Raw reads were error-corrected and collapsed into unique sequences by a nearest-neighbor algorithm in which closely related sequences were merged to remove PCR and sequencing errors. V, D and J gene segments were assigned by aligning CDR3 sequences to IMGT reference sequences. For a sequence to be retained, at least a six-nucleotide match to both a V gene segment and a J gene segment was required. Rearrangements were called productive when the CDR3 lacked stop codons and stayed in frame with V and J; all others were non-productive. CDR3 was defined according to IMGT convention as the region running from the second conserved V-encoded cysteine to the conserved J-encoded phenylalanine. The earlier analysis of 500 to 600 of the donors excluded sequences that lacked an unambiguous match to a single V gene segment. In an earlier analysis of several hundred of the donors, V segments were called functional above 56.7% productive rearrangements and were called segregating when the between-donor standard deviation exceeded 5%. To diagnose cytomegalovirus status from the catalog of TCR beta chain sequences, a statistical classification framework was built. V and J gene assignment, in a later analysis, came from comparing TCR nucleotide sequences with IMGT/GENE-DB human TR gene sequences. The TCRdist pipeline was used in a later analysis to assign CDR3 sequences and most-parsimonious VDJ recombination scenarios. In a later analysis, each TCR beta chain was defined by its CDR3 amino acid sequence together with its V-gene family, and reads lacking a unique V-gene family were excluded. As a way to deal with suspected cross-contamination and a sequencing artifact, a later analysis dropped hundreds of nucleotide sequences that were highly shared and had low generation probability. A later analysis calculated a clonal expansion index for each public chain from normalized within-repertoire ranks of inferred template counts. In a later analysis, generation probabilities were computed with a VDJ recombination model fitted to out-of-frame rearrangements, and the resulting probabilities were checked against IGoR. In a later analysis, TCR-TCR, TCR-HLA and TCR-CMV co-occurrence was scored with hypergeometric tests, and a repertoire-size bias correction was applied to TCR pairs. False discovery rates were estimated in a later analysis by permuting HLA or CMV assignments 20 times. A later analysis grouped co-occurring TCRs with DBSCAN, adding TCRdist sequence similarity when clustering within HLA-allele-positive subsets. For co-occurrence clustering, repertoires with fewer than 30,000 or more than 120,000 public chains were excluded, along with four or five repertoires with anomalous nucleotide sharing. TCRdb stores this immuneACCESS table with in-frame sequences only. Part of the clones is absent; in the studies checked, under half of the shortfall reflects unresolved V genes, and no reason is known for the rest. That table gives V, J and clone size, and the DNA gave D and trimming. Here the sample has about 180,000 clones; less than 85% occur a single time. 1% of the sample comes from the top ten.

The cohort comprised around 700 healthy bone marrow donors. Cohort members were all nominally healthy when sampled, although unrecorded immune exposures were likely present. The donor tested CMV seronegative and was one of the 352 seronegative cohort members. A peripheral blood sample was collected from each donor, and TCR beta sequencing was performed on peripheral blood mononuclear cells. The Qiagen DNeasy Blood Extraction Kit was used to extract genomic DNA from the blood cell samples. Via the germline V gene, CDR1 is MNHEY and CDR2 SVGAGI. Counted from cysteine to phenylalanine, this CDR3 has 14 amino acids. The DNA shown is the 42-base CDR3, in frame from base 1. V drops 5 bases and J drops 7 bases, leaving 15 bases in between.

This receptor was taken from a boy younger than 10 in good health and CMV-seronegative. The chain employs TRBV6-5 and TRBJ1-5, with a weak D call of TRBD1 (6 bases match). Sequenced material: PBMCs. The encoded CDR3 is CASSPGGGWQPQHF. The DNA sequence is as follows: TGTGCCAGCAGTCCCGGCGGGGGCTGGCAGCCCCAGCATTTT.